The 24 T cell receptor beta chains below were found in one sample sequenced in a study of PD-1 blockade in classical Hodgkin lymphoma. The assay was immunoSEQ multiplex PCR, and TCRdb's table has in-frame clones only and misses some. The sample lists around 50,000 clones, under 80% occurring once. Time point reported: cycle 4 day 1 (C4D1), after around six weeks of nivolumab. There was relapse after autologous stem cell transplantation in every patient, and there was variation in brentuximab vedotin exposure. The source material was peripheral blood mononuclear cells (PBMCs), sampled before the fourth cycle of nivolumab. These receptors were obtained from a human donor with classical Hodgkin lymphoma.

CDR3 coding DNA: TGTGCCAGCAGAAAAACCTACTTGACCTCTGGGGGAAGCAATCAGCCCCAGCATTTT. Translated: CASRKTYLTSGGSNQPQHF. The V call is TRBV27, the J call TRBJ1-5, with a weak D call TRBD1 (5 bases). This CDR3 comprises 19 residues. The V gene lost 6 bases and the J gene lost 1 base, with 25 bases spanning the gap. CDR1 is MNHEY, CDR2 SMNVEV, per germline (reference sequence).

V usage is TRBV19 and J usage is TRBJ1-6; D gene uncertain. Looked up from germline, CDR1 is LNHDA and CDR2 is SQIVND (reference sequence). V dropped 0 bases and J dropped 5 bases, with 8 bases sitting between them. The CDR3 loop spans 15 amino acids. DNA for the CDR3: TGTGCCAGTAGTATAGATCCCGGCAATAATTCACCCCTCCACTTT. It is translated as CASSIDPGNNSPLHF.

The CDR3 region is CASSNYLRDKYNQPQHF. The CDR3 DNA is TGTGCCAGTAGTAACTACCTTCGGGACAAATACAATCAGCCCCAGCATTTT. The chain uses TRBV19 and TRBJ1-5, with D possibly matching TRBD1 (6 bases). Trimming left V 4 bases short and J 3 bases short, with 19 bases between. CDR1 and CDR2 (germline): LNHDA, SQIVND (reference sequence). There are 17 residues in the CDR3.

The rearrangement uses TRBV19 and TRBJ1-5, with D uncertain. Germline CDR1 is LNHDA and CDR2 is SQIVND (reference sequence). The CDR3 runs 16 residues. V lost 3 bases, J lost 11 bases, and 23 bases lay in between. This CDR3 is CASSIDVHWAIRSQHF. CDR3 in DNA: TGTGCCAGTAGTATTGATGTCCACTGGGCAATCCGGTCCCAGCATTTT.

This clone came up a few times. The chain carries TRBV7-2 and TRBJ1-2, with a tentative D call TRBD1 (5 bases). This CDR3 region has 13 residues. From germline, CDR1 is SGHTA and CDR2 FQGNSA. V was trimmed by 5 bases and J by 1 base, leaving 8 bases between them. The CDR3 region is CASSPGDNYGYTF. In DNA form, the CDR3 reads TGTGCCAGCAGCCCGGGGGATAACTATGGCTACACCTTC. The entire variable domain, with the rest obtained from reference TRBV7-2 and TRBJ1-2, is as follows: GAGVSQSPSNKVTEKGKDVELRCDPISGHTALYWYRQSLGQGLEFLIYFQGNSAPDKSGLPSDRFSAERTGGSVSTLTIQRTQQEDSAVYLCASSPGDNYGYTFGSGTRLTVV.

V gene TRBV2 combines with J gene TRBJ1-1, with TRBD1 matching over 8 bases. J lost 5 bases, V lost 6 bases, and 11 bases had no gene match. The CDR3 covers 15 residues. Per germline, CDR1 SNHLY and CDR2 FYNNEI. This chain's CDR3 is CASSLARTGKTEAFF. The CDR3 bases are TGTGCCAGCAGCTTAGCCCGGACAGGGAAAACTGAAGCTTTCTTT. Full variable domain (rest looked up from reference TRBV2 and TRBJ1-1): EPEVTQTPSHQVTQMGQEVILRCVPISNHLYFYWYRQILGQKVEFLVSFYNNEISEKSEIFDDQFSVERPDGSNFTLKIRSTKLEDSAMYFCASSLARTGKTEAFFGQGTRLTVV.

This clone was recorded once. The chain is built from TRBV18 and TRBJ2-3, with 9 bases fitting TRBD1. The CDR3 loop spans 15 amino acids. CDR1 is KGHSH, CDR2 LQKENI, per germline. With 6 bases clipped from V and 2 bases from J, the junction kept 6 bases outside the gene matches. The CDR3 bases are TGTGCCAGCTCTCCGGGACAGGGTTTCACAGATACGCAGTATTTT. Translating gives CASSPGQGFTDTQYF.

The chain recombines TRBV28 with TRBJ1-1; TRBD1 agrees at 10 bases. CDR3 length equals 15 residues. V shed 6 bases, J shed 1 base, and the junction held 5 bases outside the gene matches. Germline V CDR1 and CDR2: MDHEN, SYDVKM. CDR3 protein: CASSRDRGRNTEAFF. CDR3 nucleotide sequence: TGTGCCAGCAGCCGGGACAGGGGTCGGAACACTGAAGCTTTCTTT.

This chain connects TRBV27 to TRBJ2-2; tentative D call: TRBD2 (6 bases). The V end was cut by 9 bases, the J end by 3 bases, with 20 bases between. Germline V CDR1 and CDR2: MNHEY, SMNVEV (reference sequence). This CDR3 spans 16 amino acids. This chain's CDR3 is CARRLSGDFHTGELFF. DNA for the CDR3: TGTGCCAGGAGACTTTCGGGGGATTTTCACACCGGGGAGCTGTTTTTT.

The chain combines TRBV30 with TRBJ1-2; TRBD1 matches 8 bases. The CDR3 runs to 14 residues. The V segment lost 4 bases and the J segment 5 bases; nucleotides outside the gene matches: 9. The germline CDR1 and CDR2 sequences are GTSNPN and SVGIG (reference sequence). CDR3 DNA sequence: TGTGCCTGGACACCCGGGACAGGCCTGTATGGCTACACCTTC. The encoded protein is CAWTPGTGLYGYTF.

The rearrangement joins TRBV29-1 to TRBJ1-3; TRBD1 aligns across 7 bases. V shed 6 bases, J shed 2 bases, and the junction held 7 bases outside the gene matches. CDR1 and CDR2 (germline): SQVTM, ANQGSEA. This CDR3 spans 14 amino acids. CDR3 in DNA: TGCAGCGTCGGGATCGACAGGGCTGGAAACACCATATATTTT. Residues: CSVGIDRAGNTIYF.

This clone was counted many times. V gene TRBV7-2 combines with J gene TRBJ2-5; TRBD2 matches at 10 bases. Germline V gene sequence: CDR1 SGHTA, CDR2 FQGNSA. The CDR3 spans 15 residues. With 3 bases clipped from V and 9 bases from J, the junction kept 10 bases outside the gene matches. The CDR3 sequence is CASSFGLAGVGAQYF. The CDR3 bases are TGTGCCAGCAGCTTCGGGCTAGCGGGAGTAGGGGCCCAGTACTTC. Variable domain in full (rest from reference TRBV7-2 and TRBJ2-5): GAGVSQSPSNKVTEKGKDVELRCDPISGHTALYWYRQSLGQGLEFLIYFQGNSAPDKSGLPSDRFSAERTGGSVSTLTIQRTQQEDSAVYLCASSFGLAGVGAQYFGPGTRLLVL.

This clone turned up a few times. The V call is TRBV28, the J call TRBJ2-7, with a possible D match to TRBD1 (5 bases). The germline V gene encodes CDR1 MDHEN and CDR2 SYDVKM. This CDR3 comprises 16 residues. V lost 2 bases and J 1 base, leaving 15 bases between the germline ends. The CDR3 loop is CASSLRGSVGSYEQYF. The CDR3 DNA reads as TGTGCCAGCAGTTTAAGGGGTTCGGTAGGGTCCTACGAGCAGTACTTC.

The J gene is TRBJ2-7, the V gene TRBV6-1, with 9 bases that match TRBD1. This CDR3 comprises 14 residues. V was pared by 6 bases and J by 3 bases, with 6 bases of the junction left unmatched. CDR1 is MNHNS, CDR2 SASEGT, per germline. The CDR3 bases are TGTGCCAGCAGGTCCCCGGGACAGGGCTACGAGCAGTACTTC. Protein sequence: CASRSPGQGYEQYF.

This rearrangement joins TRBV7-2 to TRBJ2-7; D is uncertain. The germline CDR1 and CDR2 sequences are SGHTA and FQGNSA. Trimming took off 1 base at V and 4 bases at J, with 8 bases between the two ends. The length of the CDR3 is 13 residues. In DNA, the CDR3 is TGTGCCAGCAGCTTAGACGGGTTTTACGAGCAGTACTTC. This sequence encodes CASSLDGFYEQYF.

V and J are TRBV11-3 and TRBJ1-5; D is uncertain. CDR1 is SGHNT and CDR2 is YENEEA in the germline V gene. The CDR3 is 13 amino acids. Trimming left V 0 bases short and J 7 bases short, with 7 bases between. CDR3 in amino acids: CASSLEPGQPQHF. For the CDR3, the DNA is TGTGCCAGCAGCTTAGAGCCCGGGCAGCCCCAGCATTTT.

This chain connects TRBV18 to TRBJ2-5; no firm D call. CDR1 KGHSH and CDR2 LQKENI come from the germline V gene. The CDR3 spans 13 residues. Trimming left V 5 bases short and J 2 bases short, with 9 bases between. The CDR3 DNA reads as TGTGCCAGCTCAGAATCAGTTCAAGAGACCCAGTACTTC. Residues: CASSESVQETQYF.

The CDR3 DNA sequence: TGTGCCAGCAGTCGCCTTCAAGGGGAGCAGTACTTC. Translated: CASSRLQGEQYF. J is TRBJ2-7 and V is TRBV28; D gene uncertain. This CDR3 spans 12 amino acids. V lost 5 bases to trimming and J lost 7 bases, with 12 bases between them. Germline V gene data show CDR1 as MDHEN and CDR2 as SYDVKM.

The chain is built from TRBV28 and TRBJ2-5; the D is unclear. CDR1 is MDHEN and CDR2 is SYDVKM in the germline V gene. Trimming cost V 6 bases and J 5 bases, with 10 bases left between them. The CDR3 length is 12 residues. DNA for the CDR3: TGTGCCAGCAGGCTACGGCTGGAGACCCAGTACTTC. Protein sequence: CASRLRLETQYF.

By share, this clone counts as medium-sized. This chain uses TRBV19 with TRBJ1-5, with a tentative D call TRBD1 (5 bases). Looked up from germline, CDR1 is LNHDA and CDR2 is SQIVND (reference sequence). Trimming shortened V by 3 bases and J by 6 bases, and 9 bases separated the two germline ends. The CDR3 totals 13 residues. The CDR3 sequence: CASSMDKSQPQHF. Written as DNA, the CDR3 is TGTGCCAGTAGTATGGACAAGAGTCAGCCCCAGCATTTT.

CDR3 sequence (DNA): TGTGCCAGCAGCCAGATAAGGGGGAGGCCTAATGAGCAGTTCTTC. Residues: CASSQIRGRPNEQFF. The chain uses TRBV11-2 and TRBJ2-1; tentatively, D is TRBD1 or TRBD2 (6 bases each). The CDR3 has 15 residues. Germline CDR1 and CDR2: SGHAT and FQNNGV. V dropped 5 bases and J dropped 7 bases, with 18 bases sitting between them.

This clone was counted a few times. This chain uses TRBV5-1 with TRBJ2-2; D might be TRBD1 or TRBD2, each matching 5 bases. Deletions cut 4 bases from V and 6 bases from J, with 19 bases between. The CDR3 has 16 residues. Per germline, CDR1 SGHRS and CDR2 YFSETQ. The CDR3 loop reads CASSQGSVTSSGELFF. The CDR3 region has the DNA TGCGCCAGCAGCCAGGGTAGCGTCACTTCCTCCGGGGAGCTGTTTTTT.

This clone was seen repeatedly, ten times or more. This CDR3 is also generated by other DNA sequences in the sample. This sequence joins TRBV18 and TRBJ1-2; 8 nucleotides agree with TRBD1. The CDR3 is 14 amino acids. Germline V lookup: CDR1 KGHSH, CDR2 LQKENI. After removal of 2 bases from V and 4 bases from J, the junction contained 3 bases not matched to a gene. Here the CDR3 DNA reads TGTGCCAGCTCACCAGGGACAGGCACCTATGGCTACACCTTC. The encoded protein is CASSPGTGTYGYTF.

This chain links TRBV11-2 with TRBJ1-1; D unresolved. The CDR3 consists of 14 residues. V shed 4 bases and J shed 0 bases, with 9 bases lying between them. CDR1 and CDR2 (germline): SGHAT, FQNNGV. The CDR3 sequence is CASSYRSMNTEAFF. The CDR3 region has the DNA TGTGCCAGCAGCTACCGGAGCATGAACACTGAAGCTTTCTTT.